A single sample gave rise to the 9 T cell receptor beta chains below, sequenced in a study of tumor and adjacent non-tumor tissue in lung cancer (dated by TCRdb to the late 2010s). RNA was extracted from bulk unsorted tissue and checked for quality with a NanoDrop ND-1000 and an Agilent 2100. The library was produced with multiplex PCR. For sequencing, an Illumina HiSeq 2500 was employed. Following protocols modified from ARM-PCR, the researchers constructed TCRbeta libraries through three rounds of nested PCR with primers (Table S4). TCRdb reprocessing: public reads trimmed at Q25 with fastp, clones called with MiXCR, in-frame beta chains kept. Every CDR3 protein is listed once, alongside the most common genes and DNA of its rows. In all, the sample holds some 200,000 distinct CDR3 sequences, and 71% of those were seen once. The ten largest clones take up under 30% of the sample. The specimen was lung tumor tissue. The receptor set was obtained from a man aged 60-69 years with non-small cell lung cancer.

V is TRBV5-1 and J is TRBJ2-2; D uncertain. Deletions cut 8 bases from V and 8 bases from J, with 22 bases between. This CDR3 is 15 amino acids long. From germline, CDR1 is SGHRS and CDR2 YFSETQ. DNA for the CDR3: TGCGCCAGAAGCCTCCCGGAGCCTTTCGGGGGGGAGCTGTTTTTT. Translating gives CARSLPEPFGGELFF.

As to this clonotype: Relative to the germline gene, one junction end is altered; a read error may explain this. This sequence joins TRBV20-1 and TRBJ2-5; 7 nucleotides align to TRBD1. CDR1 and CDR2 (germline): DFQATT, SNEGSKA (reference sequence). CDR3 length: 14 amino acids. In nucleotides, the CDR3 is TGCGGTGCTTTGGGACAGTGGCGACGGGAGACCCAGTACTTC. Protein product: CGALGQWRRETQYF.

A remark on this clonotype: Possible read error: a much larger clone is one base away. This rearrangement joins TRBV6-6 to TRBJ1-2; D is ambiguous. This CDR3 spans 14 amino acids. V lost 2 bases to trimming and J lost 2 bases, with 9 bases between them. Germline CDR1 MNHNY, CDR2 SVGAGI (reference sequence). This CDR3 is CASSYGSENYGYTF. In DNA form, the CDR3 reads TGTGCCAGCAGTTACGGCTCAGAAAACTATGGCTACACCTTC.

A remark on this clonotype: One base away lies a much larger clone, so this may be a sequencing read error. V usage is TRBV4-1 and J usage is TRBJ1-2; no clear D. Germline-derived CDR1 and CDR2 are MGHRA and YSYEKL. The CDR3 length is 12 residues. The CDR3 region is CASSQGVYGCTF. The CDR3 DNA is TGCGCCAGCAGCCAAGGCGTGTATGGCTGCACCTTC.

In this sample, this clonotype turned up many times. The chain links TRBV11-2 to TRBJ1-6; TRBD1 matches at 8 bases. Trimming cost V 5 bases and J 9 bases; bases outside gene matches: 6. This CDR3 has 14 amino acids. Germline lookup yields CDR1 SGHAT and CDR2 FQNNGV. The CDR3 bases are TGTGCCAGCAGCCAGCAGGGGGCAGGTTCACCCCTCCACTTT. It yields the protein CASSQQGAGSPLHF.

A word on this clonotype: A much larger clone differs by one base, so this may be a read error. The chain joins TRBV12-3 or TRBV12-4 to TRBJ1-2; D gene uncertain. This CDR3 has 11 residues. V lost 6 bases and J 6 bases, leaving 8 bases between the germline ends. The CDR3 spells CASSMGHGYTF. The CDR3 coding sequence is TGTGCCAGCAGCATGGGCCATGGCTACACCTTC.

The rearrangement links TRBV6-1 to TRBJ2-4; 8 nucleotides match TRBD1. In germline, CDR1 is MNHNS, CDR2 SASEGT. Unmatched junction bases numbered 3, after V lost 7 bases and J lost 1 base. The CDR3 is made up of 14 amino acids. CDR3: CASKDREAKNIQYF. CDR3 in DNA: TGTGCCAGCAAGGACAGGGAGGCCAAAAACATTCAGTACTTC.

The sample holds a few counts of this clonotype. The genes are TRBV6-2 or TRBV6-3 and TRBJ2-1; 14 nucleotides line up with TRBD2. The ends lost 8 bases at V and 9 bases at J; junction bases unmatched: 9. Germline CDR1 is MNHEY and CDR2 is SVGEGT. This CDR3 region has 15 residues. The CDR3 nucleotides are TGTGCCAGCGGAACGACTAGCGGGAGGGCCGGTGAGCAGTTCTTC. Translating it yields CASGTTSGRAGEQFF.

A note on this clonotype: Since the CDR3 does not end with the conserved phenylalanine or tryptophan, this likely comes from a read error. The limits of the CDR3 on the DNA are not certain, so only TCRdb's listed CDR3 is given. The chain has TRBV20-1 and TRBJ1-6; the table calls TRBD1, which could not be checked here. The CDR3 has 12 amino acids, counting both end residues. The germline V gene encodes CDR1 DFQATT and CDR2 SNEGSKA (reference sequence). The CDR3 here is CSARTGHSPLHL.